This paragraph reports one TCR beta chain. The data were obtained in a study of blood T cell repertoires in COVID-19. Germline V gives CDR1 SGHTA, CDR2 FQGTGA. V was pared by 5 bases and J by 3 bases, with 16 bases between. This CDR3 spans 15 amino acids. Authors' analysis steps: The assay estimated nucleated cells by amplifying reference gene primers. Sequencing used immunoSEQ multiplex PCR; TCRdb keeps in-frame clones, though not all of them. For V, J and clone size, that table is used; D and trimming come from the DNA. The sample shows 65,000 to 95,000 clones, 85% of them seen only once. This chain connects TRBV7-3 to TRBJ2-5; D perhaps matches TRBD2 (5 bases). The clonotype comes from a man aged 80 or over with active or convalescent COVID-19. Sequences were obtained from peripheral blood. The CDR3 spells CASSPDGNLKETQYF. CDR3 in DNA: TGTGCCAGCAGCCCGGACGGGAACTTAAAAGAGACCCAGTACTTC. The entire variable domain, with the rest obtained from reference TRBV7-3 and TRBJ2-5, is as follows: GAGVSQTPSNKVTEKGKYVELRCDPISGHTALYWYRQSLGQGPEFLIYFQGTGAADDSGLPNDRFFAVRPEGSVSTLKIQRTERGDSAVYLCASSPDGNLKETQYFGPGTRLLVL.